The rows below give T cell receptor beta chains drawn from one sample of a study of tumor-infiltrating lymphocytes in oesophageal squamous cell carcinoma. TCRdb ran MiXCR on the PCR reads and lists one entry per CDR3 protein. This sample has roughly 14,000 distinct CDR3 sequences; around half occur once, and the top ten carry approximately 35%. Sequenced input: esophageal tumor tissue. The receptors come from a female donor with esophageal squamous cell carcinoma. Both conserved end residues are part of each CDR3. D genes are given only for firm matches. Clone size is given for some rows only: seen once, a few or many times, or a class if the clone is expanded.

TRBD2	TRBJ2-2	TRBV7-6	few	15	CASSLSGGTTGELFF	TGTGCCAGCAGCTTAAGCGGGGGGACCACCGGGGAGCTGTTTTTT
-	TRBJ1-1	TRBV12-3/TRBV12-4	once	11	CASSRRTEAFF	TGTGCCAGCAGCCGTAGGACTGAAGCTTTCTTT
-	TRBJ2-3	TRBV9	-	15	CASSSGVQVTDTQYF	TGTGCCAGCAGCTCAGGGGTACAAGTCACAGATACGCAGTATTTT
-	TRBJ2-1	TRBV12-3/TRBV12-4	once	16	CASSFTGRARYNEQFF	TGTGCCAGCAGTTTTACGGGAAGGGCTCGCTACAATGAGCAGTTCTTC
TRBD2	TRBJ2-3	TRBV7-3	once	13	CAFGTSGIDTQYF	TGTGCCTTCGGGACTAGCGGGATAGATACGCAGTATTTT
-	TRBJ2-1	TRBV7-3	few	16	CASSTEATRAWNEQFF	TGTGCCAGCAGCACCGAAGCGACTCGAGCATGGAATGAGCAGTTCTTC
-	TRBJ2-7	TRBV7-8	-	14	CASSLQSSYNEQYF	TGTGCCAGCAGCTTACAGAGCTCCTACAATGAGCAGTACTTC
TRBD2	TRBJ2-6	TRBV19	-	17	CASSIRGLAGDPPSRYF	TGTGCCAGTAGTATAAGGGGACTAGCGGGGGACCCACCCTCCCGGTACTTC
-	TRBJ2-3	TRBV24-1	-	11	CATSGGFSQYF	TGTGCCACCAGTGGGGGATTTTCGCAGTATTTT
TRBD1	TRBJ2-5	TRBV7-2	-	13	CASSSTGPETQYF	TGTGCCAGCAGCTCGACAGGGCCAGAGACCCAGTACTTC
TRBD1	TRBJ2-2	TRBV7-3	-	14	CASSSQGVSGELFF	TGTGCCAGCAGCTCACAGGGGGTCTCCGGGGAGCTGTTTTTT
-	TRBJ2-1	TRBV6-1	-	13	CASTAGEANEQFF	TGTGCCAGCACGGCAGGGGAAGCCAATGAGCAGTTCTTC
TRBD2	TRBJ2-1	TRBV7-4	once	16	CASSLVRVQRDVEQFF	TGTGCCAGCAGCTTAGTTAGGGTACAGCGGGATGTTGAGCAGTTCTTC
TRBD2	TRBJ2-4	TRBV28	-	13	CASKEAGRDEQYF	TGTGCCAGCAAAGAAGCGGGAAGGGATGAGCAGTACTTC
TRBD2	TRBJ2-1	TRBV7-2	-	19	CASSPWTSGINSGDNEQFF	TGTGCCAGCAGCCCCTGGACTAGCGGGATTAACTCTGGGGACAATGAGCAGTTCTTC
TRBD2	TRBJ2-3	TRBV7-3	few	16	CASSLSASGGQGEQFF	TGTGCCAGCAGCTTAAGTGCTAGCGGGGGGCAGGGTGAGCAGTTCTTT
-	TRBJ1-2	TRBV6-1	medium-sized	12	CASRSGVYGYTF	TGTGCCAGCAGGTCTGGGGTCTATGGCTACACCTTC
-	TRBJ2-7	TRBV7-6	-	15	CASSLGPGSSYEQYF	TGTGCCAGCAGCTTAGGTCCGGGAAGCTCCTACGAGCAGTACTTC
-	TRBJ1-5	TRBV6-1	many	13	CASRTSQAQPQHF	TGTGCCAGCAGAACCTCACAGGCCCAGCCCCAGCATTTT
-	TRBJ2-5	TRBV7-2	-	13	CASSGYREETQYF	TGTGCCAGCAGCGGGTACAGGGAAGAGACCCAGTACTTC
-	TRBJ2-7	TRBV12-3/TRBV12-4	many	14	CASSLGGPRGEQYF	TGTGCCAGCAGTTTAGGGGGGCCGAGGGGCGAGCAGTACTTC
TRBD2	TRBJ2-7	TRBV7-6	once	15	CASSRNSGRGYEQYF	TGTGCCAGCAGCCGAAATAGCGGGAGGGGCTACGAGCAGTACTTC
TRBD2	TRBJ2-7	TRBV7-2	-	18	CASSTRLAGGESVLEQYF	TGTGCCAGCAGCACCCGACTAGCGGGAGGAGAGAGCGTCCTCGAGCAGTACTTC
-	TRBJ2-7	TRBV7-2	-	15	CASSLVGGTRYEQYF	TGTGCCAGCAGCTTAGTCGGCGGAACTCGGTACGAGCAGTACTTC
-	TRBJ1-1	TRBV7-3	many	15	CASSLSGGMNTEAFF	TGTGCCAGCAGCTTAAGTGGGGGGATGAACACTGAAGCTTTCTTT
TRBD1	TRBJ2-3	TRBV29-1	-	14	CSVKQTGGEDTQYF	TGCAGCGTTAAACAAACAGGGGGCGAAGATACGCAGTATTTT
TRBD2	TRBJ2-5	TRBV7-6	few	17	CASSLAAGGGDQETQYF	TGTGCCAGCAGCTTAGCGGCGGGAGGAGGTGACCAAGAGACCCAGTACTTC
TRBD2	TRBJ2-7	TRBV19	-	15	CASSIEASGSHEQYF	TGTGCCAGTAGTATAGAGGCTAGCGGGAGCCATGAGCAGTACTTC
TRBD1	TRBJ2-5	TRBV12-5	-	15	CASGLDSGQQSTQYF	TGTGCTAGTGGTTTGGACTCGGGACAGCAATCAACCCAGTACTTC
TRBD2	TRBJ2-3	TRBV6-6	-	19	CASSYSSPRIAGGPDTQYF	TGTGCCAGCAGTTACTCCTCGCCGCGAATAGCGGGAGGGCCCGATACGCAGTATTTT
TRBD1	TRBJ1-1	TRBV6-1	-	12	CASKTGYTEAFF	TGTGCCAGCAAGACAGGGTACACTGAAGCTTTCTTT
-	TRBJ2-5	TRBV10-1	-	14	CASSEDSSQETQYF	TGCGCCAGCAGTGAGGATAGCAGCCAAGAGACCCAGTACTTC
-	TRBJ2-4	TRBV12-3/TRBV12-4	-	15	CASSLSSAGQNIQYF	TGTGCCAGCAGTTTATCGTCAGCGGGCCAAAACATTCAGTACTTC
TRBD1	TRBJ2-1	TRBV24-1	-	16	CATSDMGTGNDNEQFF	TGTGCCACCAGTGATATGGGGACAGGGAACGACAATGAGCAGTTCTTC
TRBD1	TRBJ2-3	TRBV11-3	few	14	CASSLGTGPDTQYF	TGTGCCAGCAGCTTGGGGACAGGGCCAGATACGCAGTATTTT
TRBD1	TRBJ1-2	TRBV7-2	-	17	CASSSQTGTVRDYGYTF	TGTGCCAGCAGCTCGCAAACCGGGACAGTTAGGGACTATGGCTACACCTTC
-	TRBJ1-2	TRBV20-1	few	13	CSARDSHNYGYTF	TGCAGTGCTAGAGATAGCCATAACTATGGCTACACCTTC
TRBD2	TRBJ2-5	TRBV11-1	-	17	CASSLSISGGASGTQYF	TGTGCCAGCAGCTTATCAATTAGCGGGGGGGCGTCGGGGACCCAGTACTTC
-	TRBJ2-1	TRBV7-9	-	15	CASSLETSSYNEQFF	TGTGCCAGCAGCTTAGAGACTAGCTCCTACAATGAGCAGTTCTTC
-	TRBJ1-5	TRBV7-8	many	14	CASRLGASNQPQHF	TGTGCCAGCAGGTTAGGGGCTAGCAATCAGCCCCAGCATTTT
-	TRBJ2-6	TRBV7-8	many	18	CASSLRGLDFSGANVLTF	TGTGCCAGCAGCTTACGAGGGCTGGATTTTTCTGGGGCCAACGTCCTGACTTTC